This T cell receptor beta chain is from a study of cytomegalovirus exposure and HLA in healthy donors. About this clone: Its antigen is unknown.

Study-level points and caveats: In a later analysis, a genetic analysis reported fewer productive-TCR N-insertions in an Asian-associated ancestry cluster than the cohort average. Most likely, a cluster of highly shared sequence variants arose as a sequencing artifact. No immune exposure information besides CMV serostatus was available.

The PCR had 60 Vbeta and 13 Jbeta primers. In the authors' methods: Tens of millions of unique TCR beta chains, roughly 11 million of them shared, were counted by a later analysis. Here immunoSEQ multiplex PCR was the method, and the copy in TCRdb shows in-frame clones only, minus some. V and J calls plus clone size are reproduced from that table; the DNA served to infer D and trimming. Seen here are approximately 170,000 clones, almost 75% observed once, and the top ten hold roughly 5.4%. The germline CDR1 and CDR2 sequences are SGHTA and FQGNSA. CDR3 length equals 14 residues. After removal of 5 bases from V and 5 bases from J, the junction contained 4 bases not matched to a gene.

The specimen sequenced was PBMCs. The receptor was derived from a woman between 18 and 29 years old in good health and CMV-seropositive. This rearrangement joins TRBV7-2 to TRBJ2-7; TRBD1 agrees at 12 bases. For the CDR3, the DNA is TGTGCCAGCAGCCGCGGGACAGGGGGCGACGAGCAGTACTTC. Amino acids: CASSRGTGGDEQYF.